This TCR beta chain was identified during a study of tumor T cells in aggressive B-cell lymphoma. This CDR3 comprises 14 residues. Trimming cost V 5 bases and J 5 bases; bases outside gene matches: 3. CDR1 and CDR2 from the germline V gene are SGHRS and YFSETQ. The repertoire was sequenced with immunoSEQ multiplex PCR; TCRdb's copy has only in-frame clones and lacks some. The sample consists of around 4,500 clones, roughly 90% of them appearing once. The chain uses TRBV5-1 and TRBJ2-2, with TRBD2 identical over 10 bases. The specimen sequenced was tumor tissue. The sequence derives from an adult with diffuse large B cell lymphoma. Written as DNA, the CDR3 is TGCGCCAGCAGAGCTAGCGGGGGTACCGGGGAGCTGTTTTTT. Protein sequence: CASRASGGTGELFF.